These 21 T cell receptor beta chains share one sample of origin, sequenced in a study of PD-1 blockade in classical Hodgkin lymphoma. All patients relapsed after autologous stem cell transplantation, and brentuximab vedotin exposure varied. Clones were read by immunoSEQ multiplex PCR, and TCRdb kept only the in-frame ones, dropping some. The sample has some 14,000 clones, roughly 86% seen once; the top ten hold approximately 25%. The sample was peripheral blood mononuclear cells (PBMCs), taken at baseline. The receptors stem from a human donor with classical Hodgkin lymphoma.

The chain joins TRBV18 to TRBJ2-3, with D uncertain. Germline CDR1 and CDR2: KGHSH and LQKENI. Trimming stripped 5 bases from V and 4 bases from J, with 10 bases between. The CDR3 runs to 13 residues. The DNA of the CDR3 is TGTGCCAGCTCAGGGGTAAGGGCAGATACGCAGTATTTT. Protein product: CASSGVRADTQYF.

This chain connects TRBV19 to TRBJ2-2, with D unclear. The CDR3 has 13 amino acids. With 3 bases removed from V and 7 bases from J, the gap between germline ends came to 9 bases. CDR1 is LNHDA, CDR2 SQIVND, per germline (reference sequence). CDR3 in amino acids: CASSIRSGGELFF. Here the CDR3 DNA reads TGTGCCAGTAGTATCCGATCCGGCGGGGAGCTGTTTTTT.

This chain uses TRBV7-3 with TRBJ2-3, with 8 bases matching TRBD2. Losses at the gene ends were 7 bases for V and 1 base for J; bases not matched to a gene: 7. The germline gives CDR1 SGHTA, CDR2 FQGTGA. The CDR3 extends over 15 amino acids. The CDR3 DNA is TGTGCCAGCAACCGGGGGGGCCCTGGCACAGATACGCAGTATTTT. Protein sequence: CASNRGGPGTDTQYF.

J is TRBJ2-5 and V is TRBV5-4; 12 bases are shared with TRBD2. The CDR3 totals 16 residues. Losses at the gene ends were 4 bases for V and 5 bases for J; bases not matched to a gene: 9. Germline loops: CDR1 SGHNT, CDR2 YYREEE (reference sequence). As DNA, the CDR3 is TGTGCCAGCAGCCCACCATCCGGACTAGCGGGGGAGACCCAGTACTTC. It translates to CASSPPSGLAGETQYF.

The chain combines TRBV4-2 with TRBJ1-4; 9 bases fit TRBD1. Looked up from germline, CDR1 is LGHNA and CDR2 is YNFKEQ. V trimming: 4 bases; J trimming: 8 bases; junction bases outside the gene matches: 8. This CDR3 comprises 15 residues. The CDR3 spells CASSPPGQGTEKLFF. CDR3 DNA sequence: TGTGCCAGCAGCCCTCCCGGACAGGGGACCGAAAAACTGTTTTTT.

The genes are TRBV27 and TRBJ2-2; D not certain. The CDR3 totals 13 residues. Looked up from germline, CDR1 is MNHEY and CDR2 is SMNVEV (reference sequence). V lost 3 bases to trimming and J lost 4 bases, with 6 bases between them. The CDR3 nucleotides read TGTGCCAGCAGTTTGGGTACCACCGGGGAGCTGTTTTTT. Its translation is CASSLGTTGELFF.

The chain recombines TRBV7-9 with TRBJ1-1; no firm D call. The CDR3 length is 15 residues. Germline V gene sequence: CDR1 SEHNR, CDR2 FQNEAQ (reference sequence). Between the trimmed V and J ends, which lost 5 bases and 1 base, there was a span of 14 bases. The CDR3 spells CASSLQAPPNTEAFF. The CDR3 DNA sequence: TGTGCCAGCAGCCTCCAGGCCCCCCCGAACACTGAAGCTTTCTTT.

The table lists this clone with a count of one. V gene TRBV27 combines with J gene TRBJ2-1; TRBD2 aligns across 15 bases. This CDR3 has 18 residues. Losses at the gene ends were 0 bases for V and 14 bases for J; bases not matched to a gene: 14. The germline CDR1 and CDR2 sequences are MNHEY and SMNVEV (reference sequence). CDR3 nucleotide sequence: TGTGCCAGCAGTTTATCTACCGGGACTAGCGGGGGGCATGATCGGAAGTTCTTC. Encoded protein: CASSLSTGTSGGHDRKFF.

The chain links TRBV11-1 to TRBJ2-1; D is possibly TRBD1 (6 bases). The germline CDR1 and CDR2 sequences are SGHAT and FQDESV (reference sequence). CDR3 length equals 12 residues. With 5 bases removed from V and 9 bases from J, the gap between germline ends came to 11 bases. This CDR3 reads CASSPLGGEQFF. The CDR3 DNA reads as TGTGCCAGCAGCCCTCTAGGGGGTGAGCAGTTCTTC. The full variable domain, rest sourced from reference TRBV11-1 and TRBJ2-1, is EAEVAQSPRYKITEKSQAVAFWCDPISGHATLYWYRQILGQGPELLVQFQDESVVDDSQLPKDRFSAERLKGVDSTLKIQPAELGDSAMYLCASSPLGGEQFFGPGTRLTVL.

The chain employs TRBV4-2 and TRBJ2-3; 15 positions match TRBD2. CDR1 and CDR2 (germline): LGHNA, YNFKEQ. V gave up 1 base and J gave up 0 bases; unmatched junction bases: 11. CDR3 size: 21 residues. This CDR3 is CASSQVGPGLAGGTSTDTQYF. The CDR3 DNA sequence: TGTGCCAGCAGCCAAGTCGGGCCGGGACTAGCGGGGGGAACTAGCACAGATACGCAGTATTTT.

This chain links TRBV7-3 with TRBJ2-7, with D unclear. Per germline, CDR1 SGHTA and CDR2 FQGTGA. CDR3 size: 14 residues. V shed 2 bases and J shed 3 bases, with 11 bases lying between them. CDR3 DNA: TGTGCCAGCAGCTTATTGAATGGTGACTACGAGCAGTACTTC. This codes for CASSLLNGDYEQYF.

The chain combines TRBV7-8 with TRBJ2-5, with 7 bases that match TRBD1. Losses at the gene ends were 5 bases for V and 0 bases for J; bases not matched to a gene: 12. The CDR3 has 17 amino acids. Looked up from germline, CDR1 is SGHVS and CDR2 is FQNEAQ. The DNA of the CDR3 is TGTGCCAGCAGCGAGCTACAGGGGTTGGGGGACCAAGAGACCCAGTACTTC. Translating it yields CASSELQGLGDQETQYF.

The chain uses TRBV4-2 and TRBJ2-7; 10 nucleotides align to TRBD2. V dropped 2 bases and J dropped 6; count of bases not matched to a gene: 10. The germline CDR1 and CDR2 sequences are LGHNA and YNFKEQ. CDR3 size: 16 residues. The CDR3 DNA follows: TGTGCCAGCAGCCAAACAAGCGGGGGGGCCGATGTCGAGCAGTACTTC. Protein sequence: CASSQTSGGADVEQYF.

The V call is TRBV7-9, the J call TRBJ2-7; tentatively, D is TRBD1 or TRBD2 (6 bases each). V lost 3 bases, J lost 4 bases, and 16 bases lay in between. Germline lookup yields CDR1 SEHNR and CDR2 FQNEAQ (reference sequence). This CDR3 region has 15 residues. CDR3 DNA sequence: TGTGCCAGCAGCTTCGAGAAGGGGGGTTTTTACGAGCAGTACTTC. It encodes CASSFEKGGFYEQYF.

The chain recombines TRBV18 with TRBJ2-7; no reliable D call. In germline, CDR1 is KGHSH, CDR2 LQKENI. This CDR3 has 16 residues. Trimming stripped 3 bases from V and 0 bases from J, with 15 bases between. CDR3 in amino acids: CASSPQVGSSSYEQYF. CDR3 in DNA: TGTGCCAGCTCACCTCAAGTGGGGTCGAGCTCCTACGAGCAGTACTTC.

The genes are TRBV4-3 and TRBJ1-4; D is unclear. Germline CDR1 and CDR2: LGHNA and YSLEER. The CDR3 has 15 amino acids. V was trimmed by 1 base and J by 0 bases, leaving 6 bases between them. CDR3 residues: CASSQGETTNEKLFF. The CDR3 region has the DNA TGCGCCAGCAGCCAAGGAGAAACAACTAATGAAAAACTGTTTTTT.

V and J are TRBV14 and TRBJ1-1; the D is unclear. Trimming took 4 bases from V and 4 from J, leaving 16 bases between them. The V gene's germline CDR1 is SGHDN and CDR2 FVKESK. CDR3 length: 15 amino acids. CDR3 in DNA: TGTGCCAGCAGCCCCCAATTTGCGTTGGGCACTGAAGCTTTCTTT. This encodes CASSPQFALGTEAFF.

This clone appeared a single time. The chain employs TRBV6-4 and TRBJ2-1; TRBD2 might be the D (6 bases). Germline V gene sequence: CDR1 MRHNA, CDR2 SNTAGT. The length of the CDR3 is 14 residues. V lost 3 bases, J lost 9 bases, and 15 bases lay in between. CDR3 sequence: CASSDIAGFGEQFF. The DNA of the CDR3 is TGTGCCAGCAGTGATATTGCGGGGTTTGGTGAGCAGTTCTTC.

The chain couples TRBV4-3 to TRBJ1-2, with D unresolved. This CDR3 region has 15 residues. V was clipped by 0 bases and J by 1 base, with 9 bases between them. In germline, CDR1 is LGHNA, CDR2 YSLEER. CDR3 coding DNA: TGCGCCAGCAGCCAAGATAACAGCTTTAACTATGGCTACACCTTC. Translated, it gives CASSQDNSFNYGYTF.

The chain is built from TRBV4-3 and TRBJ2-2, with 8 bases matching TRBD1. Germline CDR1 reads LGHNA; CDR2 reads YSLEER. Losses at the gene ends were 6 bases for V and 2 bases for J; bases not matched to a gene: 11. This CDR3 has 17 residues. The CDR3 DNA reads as TGCGCCAGCAGACCTACCGGACAGGGCCCTAACACCGGGGAGCTGTTTTTT. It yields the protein CASRPTGQGPNTGELFF.

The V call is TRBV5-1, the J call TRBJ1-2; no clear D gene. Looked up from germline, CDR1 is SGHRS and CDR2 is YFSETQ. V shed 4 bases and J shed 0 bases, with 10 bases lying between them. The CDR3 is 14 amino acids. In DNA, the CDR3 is TGCGCCAGCAGCCCCAATACAGCTAACTATGGCTACACCTTC. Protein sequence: CASSPNTANYGYTF.